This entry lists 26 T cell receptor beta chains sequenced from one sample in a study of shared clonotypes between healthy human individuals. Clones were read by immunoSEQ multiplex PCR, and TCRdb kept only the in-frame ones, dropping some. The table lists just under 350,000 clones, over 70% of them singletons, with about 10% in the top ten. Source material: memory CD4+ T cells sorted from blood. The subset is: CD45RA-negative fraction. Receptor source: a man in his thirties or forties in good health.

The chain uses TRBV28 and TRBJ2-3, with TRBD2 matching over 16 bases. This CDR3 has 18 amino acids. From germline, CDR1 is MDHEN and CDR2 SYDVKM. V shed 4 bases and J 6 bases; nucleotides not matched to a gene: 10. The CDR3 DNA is TGTGCCAGCAGTTCGGGACTAGCGGGAGGGCCGTTATACGATACGCAGTATTTT. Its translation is CASSSGLAGGPLYDTQYF.

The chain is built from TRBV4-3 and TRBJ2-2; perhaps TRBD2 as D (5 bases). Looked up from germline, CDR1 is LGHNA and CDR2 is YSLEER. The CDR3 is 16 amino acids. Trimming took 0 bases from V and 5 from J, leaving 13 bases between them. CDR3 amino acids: CASSQDPRAGTGELFF. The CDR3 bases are TGCGCCAGCAGCCAAGATCCTCGCGCGGGTACCGGGGAGCTGTTTTTT.

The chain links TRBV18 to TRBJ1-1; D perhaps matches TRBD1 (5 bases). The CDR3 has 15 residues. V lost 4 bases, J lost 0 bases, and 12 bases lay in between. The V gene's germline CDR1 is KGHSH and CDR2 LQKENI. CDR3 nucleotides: TGTGCCAGCTCACTGGGGGGACTAATGAACACTGAAGCTTTCTTT. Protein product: CASSLGGLMNTEAFF. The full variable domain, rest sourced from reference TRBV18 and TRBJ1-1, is NAGVMQNPRHLVRRRGQEARLRCSPMKGHSHVYWYRQLPEEGLKFMVYLQKENIIDESGMPKERFSAEFPKEGPSILRIQQVVRGDSAAYFCASSLGGLMNTEAFFGQGTRLTVV.

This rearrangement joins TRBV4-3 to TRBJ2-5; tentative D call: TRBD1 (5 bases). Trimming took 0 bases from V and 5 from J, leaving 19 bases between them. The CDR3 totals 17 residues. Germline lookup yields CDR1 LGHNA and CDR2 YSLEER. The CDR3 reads CASSQEASIWGAETQYF. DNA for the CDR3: TGCGCCAGCAGCCAAGAGGCGTCGATATGGGGCGCGGAGACCCAGTACTTC.

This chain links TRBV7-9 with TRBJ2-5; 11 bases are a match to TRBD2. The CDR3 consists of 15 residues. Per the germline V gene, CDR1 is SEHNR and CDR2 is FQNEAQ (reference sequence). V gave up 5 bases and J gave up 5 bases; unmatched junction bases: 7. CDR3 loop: CASSLLAGDDETQYF. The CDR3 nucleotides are TGTGCCAGCAGCCTACTAGCGGGAGATGATGAGACCCAGTACTTC.

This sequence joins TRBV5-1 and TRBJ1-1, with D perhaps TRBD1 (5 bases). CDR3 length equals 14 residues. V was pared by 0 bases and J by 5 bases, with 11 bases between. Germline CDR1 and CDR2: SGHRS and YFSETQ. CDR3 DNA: TGCGCCAGCAGCTTGGACGGGGCCTGGACTGAAGCTTTCTTT. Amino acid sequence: CASSLDGAWTEAFF.

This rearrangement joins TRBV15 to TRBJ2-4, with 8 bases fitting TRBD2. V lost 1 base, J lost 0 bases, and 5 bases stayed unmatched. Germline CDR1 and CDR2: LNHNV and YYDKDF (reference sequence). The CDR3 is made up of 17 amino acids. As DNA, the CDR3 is TGTGCCACCAGCAGAGGGCCAGCGGGGGTAGCCAAAAACATTCAGTACTTC. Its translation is CATSRGPAGVAKNIQYF.

The CDR3 spells CASSQGQAGYTF. The CDR3 nucleotides read TGTGCCAGCAGCCAAGGACAGGCTGGCTACACCTTC. The J gene is TRBJ1-2, the V gene TRBV7-2, with 7 positions matching TRBD1. This CDR3 comprises 12 residues. The V and J ends lost 5 bases and 7 bases, in that order; junction bases with no gene match: 4. Germline CDR1 is SGHTA and CDR2 is FQGNSA. The entire variable domain, with the rest obtained from reference TRBV7-2 and TRBJ1-2, is as follows: GAGVSQSPSNKVTEKGKDVELRCDPISGHTALYWYRQSLGQGLEFLIYFQGNSAPDKSGLPSDRFSAERTGGSVSTLTIQRTQQEDSAVYLCASSQGQAGYTFGSGTRLTVV.

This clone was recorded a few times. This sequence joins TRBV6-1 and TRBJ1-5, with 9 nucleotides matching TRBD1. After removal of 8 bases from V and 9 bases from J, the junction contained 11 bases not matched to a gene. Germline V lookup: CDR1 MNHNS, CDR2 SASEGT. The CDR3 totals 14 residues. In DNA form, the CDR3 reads TGTGCCAGCCTGGGACAGGGAGGTGTCAGGCCCCAGCATTTT. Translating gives CASLGQGGVRPQHF.

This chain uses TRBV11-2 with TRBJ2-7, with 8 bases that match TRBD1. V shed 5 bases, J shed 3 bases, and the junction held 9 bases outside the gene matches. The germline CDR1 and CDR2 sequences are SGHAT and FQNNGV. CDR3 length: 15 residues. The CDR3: CASSRGTGGYYEQYF. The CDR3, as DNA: TGTGCCAGCAGCCGGGGGACAGGAGGGTACTACGAGCAGTACTTC.

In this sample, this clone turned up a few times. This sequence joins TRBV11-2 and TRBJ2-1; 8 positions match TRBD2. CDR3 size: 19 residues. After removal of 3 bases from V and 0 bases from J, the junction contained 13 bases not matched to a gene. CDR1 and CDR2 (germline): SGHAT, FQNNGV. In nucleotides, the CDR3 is TGTGCCAGCAGCTTCTCCTCTACGACTAGCGCGTCCTCCTACAATGAGCAGTTCTTC. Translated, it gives CASSFSSTTSASSYNEQFF. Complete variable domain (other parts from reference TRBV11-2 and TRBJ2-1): EAGVAQSPRYKIIEKRQSVAFWCNPISGHATLYWYQQILGQGPKLLIQFQNNGVVDDSQLPKDRFSAERLKGVDSTLKIQPAKLEDSAVYLCASSFSSTTSASSYNEQFFGPGTRLTVL.

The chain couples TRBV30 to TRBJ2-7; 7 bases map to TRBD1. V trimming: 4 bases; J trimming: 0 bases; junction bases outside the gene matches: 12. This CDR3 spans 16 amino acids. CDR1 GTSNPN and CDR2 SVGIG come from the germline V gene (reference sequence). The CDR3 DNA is TGTGCCTGGACCCGATTCTGGGGGACAGACTCCTACGAGCAGTACTTC. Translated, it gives CAWTRFWGTDSYEQYF.

In DNA form, the CDR3 reads TGTGCCAGCAGTTCCAGGGGGTACTCCTACAATGAGCAGTTCTTC. This gives the protein CASSSRGYSYNEQFF. The chain carries TRBV28 and TRBJ2-1, with 7 bases aligning to TRBD1. Per germline, CDR1 MDHEN and CDR2 SYDVKM. The length of the CDR3 is 15 residues. V lost 4 bases, J lost 0 bases, and 3 bases stayed unmatched.

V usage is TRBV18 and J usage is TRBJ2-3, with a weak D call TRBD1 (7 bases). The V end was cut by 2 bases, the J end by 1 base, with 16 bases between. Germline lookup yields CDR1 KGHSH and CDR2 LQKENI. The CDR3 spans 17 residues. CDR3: CASSPGFDREGTDTQYF. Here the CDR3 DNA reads TGTGCCAGCTCACCAGGTTTTGACAGGGAGGGCACAGATACGCAGTATTTT. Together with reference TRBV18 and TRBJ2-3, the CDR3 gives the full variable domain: NAGVMQNPRHLVRRRGQEARLRCSPMKGHSHVYWYRQLPEEGLKFMVYLQKENIIDESGMPKERFSAEFPKEGPSILRIQQVVRGDSAAYFCASSPGFDREGTDTQYFGPGTRLTVL.

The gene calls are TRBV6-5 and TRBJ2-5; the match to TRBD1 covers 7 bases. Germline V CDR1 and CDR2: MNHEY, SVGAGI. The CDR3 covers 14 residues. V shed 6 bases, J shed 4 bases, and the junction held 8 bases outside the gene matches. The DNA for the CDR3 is TGTGCCAGCAGCCCAATGACAGGGTCAGAGACCCAGTACTTC. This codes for CASSPMTGSETQYF.

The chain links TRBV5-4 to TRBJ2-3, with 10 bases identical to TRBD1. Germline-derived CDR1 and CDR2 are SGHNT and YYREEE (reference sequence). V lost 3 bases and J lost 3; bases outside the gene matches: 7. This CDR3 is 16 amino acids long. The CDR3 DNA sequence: TGTGCCAGCAGCTCAAAAACGGGACAGGGGACAGATACGCAGTATTTT. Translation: CASSSKTGQGTDTQYF. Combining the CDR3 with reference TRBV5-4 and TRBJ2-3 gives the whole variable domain ETGVTQSPTHLIKTRGQQVTLRCSSQSGHNTVSWYQQALGQGPQFIFQYYREEENGRGNFPPRFSGLQFPNYSSELNVNALELDDSALYLCASSSKTGQGTDTQYFGPGTRLTVL.

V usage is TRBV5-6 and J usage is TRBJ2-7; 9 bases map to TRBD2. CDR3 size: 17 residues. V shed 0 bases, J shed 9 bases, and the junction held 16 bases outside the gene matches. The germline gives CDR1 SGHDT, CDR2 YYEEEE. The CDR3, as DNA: TGTGCCAGCAGCTTGGGGCTAGCGGGAACCCAAACCTCCGTGCAGTACTTC. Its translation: CASSLGLAGTQTSVQYF.

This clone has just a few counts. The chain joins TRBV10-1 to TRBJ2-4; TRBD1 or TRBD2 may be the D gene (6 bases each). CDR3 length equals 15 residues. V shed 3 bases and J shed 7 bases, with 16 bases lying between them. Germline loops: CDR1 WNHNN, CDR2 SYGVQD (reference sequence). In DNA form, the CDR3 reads TGCGCCAGCAGTGACGGGGGCGGCCCAGGGAACATTCAGTACTTC. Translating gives CASSDGGGPGNIQYF.

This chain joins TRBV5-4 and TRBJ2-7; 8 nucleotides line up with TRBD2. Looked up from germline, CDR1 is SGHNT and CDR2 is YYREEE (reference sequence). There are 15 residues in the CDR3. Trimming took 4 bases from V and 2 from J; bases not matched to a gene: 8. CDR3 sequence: CASSKAGVAPYEQYF. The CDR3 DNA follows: TGTGCCAGCAGCAAAGCGGGAGTAGCCCCCTACGAGCAGTACTTC.

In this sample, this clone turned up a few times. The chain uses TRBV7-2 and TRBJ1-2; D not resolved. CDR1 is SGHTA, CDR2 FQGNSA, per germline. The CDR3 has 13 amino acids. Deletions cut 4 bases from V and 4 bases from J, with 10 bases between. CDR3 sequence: CASSSRAFYGYTF. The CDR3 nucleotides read TGTGCCAGCAGCTCCCGGGCCTTCTATGGCTACACCTTC.

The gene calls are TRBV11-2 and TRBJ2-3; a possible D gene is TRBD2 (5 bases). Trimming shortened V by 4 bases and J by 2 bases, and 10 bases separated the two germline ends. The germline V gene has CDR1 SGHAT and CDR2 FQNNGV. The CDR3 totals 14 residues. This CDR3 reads CASSSQRVTDTQYF. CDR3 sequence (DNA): TGTGCCAGCAGCTCCCAGAGGGTCACAGATACGCAGTATTTT.

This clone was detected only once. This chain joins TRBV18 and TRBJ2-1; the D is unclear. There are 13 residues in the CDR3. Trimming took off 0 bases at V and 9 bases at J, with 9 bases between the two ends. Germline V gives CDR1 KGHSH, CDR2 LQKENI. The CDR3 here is CASSPPGSVEQFF. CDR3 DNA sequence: TGTGCCAGCTCACCACCGGGGTCTGTTGAGCAGTTCTTC.

The CDR3 reads CASSMGRGLLAYNGYTF. The CDR3 DNA reads TGTGCCAGCAGCATGGGCAGGGGGCTCCTCGCCTATAATGGCTACACCTTC. The chain joins TRBV7-3 to TRBJ1-2; 8 bases line up with TRBD1. Germline values: CDR1 SGHTA, CDR2 FQGTGA. Losses at the gene ends were 5 bases for V and 6 bases for J; bases not matched to a gene: 17. The CDR3 length is 17 residues. Full variable domain (remainder filled in from reference TRBV7-3 and TRBJ1-2): GAGVSQTPSNKVTEKGKYVELRCDPISGHTALYWYRQSLGQGPEFLIYFQGTGAADDSGLPNDRFFAVRPEGSVSTLKIQRTERGDSAVYLCASSMGRGLLAYNGYTFGSGTRLTVV.

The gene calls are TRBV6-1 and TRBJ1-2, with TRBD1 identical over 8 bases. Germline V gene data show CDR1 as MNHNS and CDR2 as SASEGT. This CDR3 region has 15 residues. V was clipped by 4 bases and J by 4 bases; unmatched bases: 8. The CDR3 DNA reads TGTGCCAGCAGTGGACCGGGACAGGTCTCCTATGGCTACACCTTC. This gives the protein CASSGPGQVSYGYTF.

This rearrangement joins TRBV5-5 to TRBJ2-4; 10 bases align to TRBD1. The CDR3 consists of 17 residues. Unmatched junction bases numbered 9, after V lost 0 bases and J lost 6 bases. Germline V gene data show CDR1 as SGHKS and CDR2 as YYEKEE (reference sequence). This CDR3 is CASSLVGTGVFGNIQYF. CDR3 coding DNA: TGTGCCAGCAGCTTGGTTGGGACAGGGGTTTTCGGAAACATTCAGTACTTC.

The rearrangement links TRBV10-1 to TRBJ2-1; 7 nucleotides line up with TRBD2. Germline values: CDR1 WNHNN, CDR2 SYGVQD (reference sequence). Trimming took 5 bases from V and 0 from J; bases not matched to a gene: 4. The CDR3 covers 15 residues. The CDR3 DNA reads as TGCGCCAGCAGTCCCGGGGGGAGCTCCTACAATGAGCAGTTCTTC. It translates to CASSPGGSSYNEQFF.